These 28 T cell receptor beta chains came from one sample sequenced in a study of cytomegalovirus exposure and HLA in healthy donors. In the PCR, 60 Vbeta and 13 Jbeta primers were used. Generated by immunoSEQ multiplex PCR, the TCRdb table keeps only in-frame clones and is missing some. The sample holds more than 140,000 clones, 64% seen once. The sequenced material came from PBMCs. The receptors were sampled from a woman in her 30s in good health and CMV-seropositive.

This sequence joins TRBV5-1 and TRBJ1-1, with 9 nucleotides matching TRBD1. The CDR3 runs 13 residues. Germline V gene sequence: CDR1 SGHRS, CDR2 YFSETQ. Unmatched junction bases numbered 7, after V lost 7 bases and J lost 6 bases. CDR3 coding DNA: TGCGCCAGCGGACAGGGGAGTGGGCCTGAAGCTTTCTTT. Residues: CASGQGSGPEAFF.

The rearrangement joins TRBV7-2 to TRBJ1-2; TRBD1 matches 7 bases. This CDR3 has 14 residues. V dropped 5 bases and J dropped 6; count of bases not matched to a gene: 9. Per germline, CDR1 SGHTA and CDR2 FQGNSA. The CDR3 sequence: CASSPRQGRNGYTF. The CDR3 bases are TGTGCCAGCAGCCCGAGACAGGGTAGGAATGGCTACACCTTC.

This clone was picked up a small number of times. The rearrangement uses TRBV27 and TRBJ1-1, with a weak D call TRBD1 (6 bases). The V gene lost 3 bases and the J gene lost 4 bases, with 15 bases spanning the gap. The CDR3 totals 15 residues. Germline V CDR1 and CDR2: MNHEY, SMNVEV (reference sequence). The DNA of the CDR3 is TGTGCCAGCAGTTTGGAACCGACAGGATTCACTGAAGCTTTCTTT. It translates to CASSLEPTGFTEAFF.

The chain links TRBV10-3 to TRBJ1-1; perhaps TRBD1 as D (6 bases). This CDR3 has 18 residues. Germline V lookup: CDR1 ENHRY, CDR2 SYGVKD. V dropped 0 bases and J dropped 5 bases, with 22 bases sitting between them. The CDR3 DNA follows: TGTGCCATCAGTGAGTCGAGGCGGCAGGGGAGCCTGAGAACTGAAGCTTTCTTT. Amino acids: CAISESRRQGSLRTEAFF.

In this sample, this clone turned up a few times. The J gene is TRBJ1-2, the V gene TRBV15; no clear D. Trimming took 1 base from V and 8 from J, leaving 17 bases between them. Germline V gene lookup returns CDR1 LNHNV and CDR2 YYDKDF (reference sequence). This CDR3 comprises 15 residues. The CDR3 loop is CATSRGHGLEEGYTF. The CDR3 DNA reads TGTGCCACCAGCAGAGGTCATGGCTTAGAGGAGGGCTACACCTTC. The complete variable domain, with remaining parts taken from reference TRBV15 and TRBJ1-2, reads DAMVIQNPRYQVTQFGKPVTLSCSQTLNHNVMYWYQQKSSQAPKLLFHYYDKDFNNEADTPDNFQSRRPNTSFCFLDIRSPGLGDTAMYLCATSRGHGLEEGYTFGSGTRLTVV.

The genes are TRBV30 and TRBJ2-7, with 12 bases aligning to TRBD1. Germline V CDR1 and CDR2: GTSNPN, SVGIG (reference sequence). This CDR3 region has 13 residues. Trimming took 7 bases from V and 3 from J; bases not matched to a gene: 4. CDR3 in DNA: TGTGCCTCCCGGGACAGGGGGCTCTACGAGCAGTACTTC. This encodes CASRDRGLYEQYF.

The table lists this clone with a count of one. The chain uses TRBV5-7 and TRBJ1-1, with 9 bases aligning to TRBD1. TRBV5-7 is recorded as an ORF, its role being uncertain. Trimming cost V 4 bases and J 1 base; bases outside gene matches: 5. The CDR3 is 15 amino acids. The CDR3 is CASSVPGQGNTEAFF. CDR3 DNA: TGTGCCAGCAGCGTTCCGGGACAGGGGAACACTGAAGCTTTCTTT.

The chain joins TRBV5-4 to TRBJ2-7; 7 positions agree with TRBD2. V dropped 1 base and J dropped 0; count of bases not matched to a gene: 19. Germline V gene sequence: CDR1 SGHNT, CDR2 YYREEE (reference sequence). This CDR3 region has 20 residues. The CDR3 DNA sequence: TGTGCCAGCAGCTTGCGGGAGCACGGGGGGTTATTTTCCTTCTCCTACGAGCAGTACTTC. Protein: CASSLREHGGLFSFSYEQYF. The full variable domain, in which reference TRBV5-4 and TRBJ2-7 provide the parts outside the CDR3, is ETGVTQSPTHLIKTRGQQVTLRCSSQSGHNTVSWYQQALGQGPQFIFQYYREEENGRGNFPPRFSGLQFPNYSSELNVNALELDDSALYLCASSLREHGGLFSFSYEQYFGPGTRLTVT.

V gene TRBV19 combines with J gene TRBJ2-5; 10 bases align to TRBD1. This CDR3 is 15 amino acids long. With V trimmed by 7 bases and J by 3 bases, 8 bases remained unmatched. CDR1 and CDR2 (germline): LNHDA, SQIVND (reference sequence). CDR3 DNA: TGTGCCAGTAAGGGGTCCGGGACAGGGGAAGAGACCCAGTACTTC. Its protein is CASKGSGTGEETQYF.

This chain joins TRBV20-1 and TRBJ2-3; D gene ambiguous. The germline gives CDR1 DFQATT, CDR2 SNEGSKA (reference sequence). Trimming stripped 5 bases from V and 5 bases from J, with 8 bases between. The CDR3 extends over 11 amino acids. The CDR3 loop reads CSAYTGDTQYF. For the CDR3, the DNA is TGCAGTGCTTATACCGGAGATACGCAGTATTTT.

J is TRBJ1-2 and V is TRBV7-6; D is unclear. With 2 bases removed from V and 0 bases from J, the gap between germline ends came to 10 bases. Germline V gives CDR1 SGHVS, CDR2 FNYEAQ. The CDR3 has 15 amino acids. CDR3 residues: CASSLLRATNYGYTF. The CDR3 nucleotides are TGTGCCAGCAGCTTACTGAGAGCTACTAACTATGGCTACACCTTC.

The chain has TRBV15 and TRBJ1-5, with 7 positions matching TRBD1. The CDR3 consists of 15 residues. V lost 6 bases, J lost 2 bases, and 7 bases stayed unmatched. Germline CDR1 LNHNV, CDR2 YYDKDF (reference sequence). The CDR3 sequence is CATRGGGLGNQPQHF. The CDR3 bases are TGTGCCACCAGAGGAGGGGGCCTGGGCAATCAGCCCCAGCATTTT.

This clone was counted a few times. J is TRBJ2-2 and V is TRBV9; D remains unclear. CDR3 size: 12 residues. Trimming removed 3 bases from V and 5 bases from J, with 5 bases in between. Germline CDR1 SGDLS, CDR2 YYNGEE. CDR3 sequence (DNA): TGTGCCAGCAGCGATATTACCGGGGAGCTGTTTTTT. This encodes CASSDITGELFF.

The chain is built from TRBV6-1 and TRBJ2-7; 8 bases line up with TRBD1. Germline V lookup: CDR1 MNHNS, CDR2 SASEGT. This CDR3 region has 15 residues. Trimming removed 6 bases from V and 3 bases from J; junction bases left unmatched: 10. Here the CDR3 DNA reads TGTGCCAGCAGATTGACAGGGGCTTCGATCTACGAGCAGTACTTC. It yields the protein CASRLTGASIYEQYF.

The table lists this clone with a few counts. This sequence joins TRBV6-1 and TRBJ2-7; D is undetermined. Per germline, CDR1 MNHNS and CDR2 SASEGT. This CDR3 contains 14 residues. The V gene lost 4 bases and the J gene lost 2 bases, with 12 bases spanning the gap. The CDR3 protein is CASSVGFSTYEQYF. Written as DNA, the CDR3 is TGTGCCAGCAGTGTCGGTTTTAGCACCTACGAGCAGTACTTC.

The rearrangement joins TRBV16 to TRBJ1-3; D is unclear. V was shortened by 4 bases and J by 2 bases, with 21 bases between the two germline ends. This CDR3 is built from 18 residues. The germline V gene has CDR1 KGHSY and CDR2 FQNENV. CDR3 nucleotide sequence: TGTGCCAGCAGCCCAGGTCGGCAGGCCCAGGCCGCTGGAAACACCATATATTTT. Translating gives CASSPGRQAQAAGNTIYF.

Written as DNA, the CDR3 is TGCGCCAGCAGCTTGCAGCCTACTACAAACACAGATACGCAGTATTTT. This encodes CASSLQPTTNTDTQYF. V and J are TRBV5-1 and TRBJ2-3; no definite D call. The CDR3 is 16 residues long. The V and J ends lost 1 base and 2 bases respectively, with 14 bases between them. The germline V gene encodes CDR1 SGHRS and CDR2 YFSETQ.

The rearrangement links TRBV27 to TRBJ2-7, with D maybe TRBD2 (6 bases). V was cut by 0 bases and J by 3 bases, with 15 bases left in between. Per germline, CDR1 MNHEY and CDR2 SMNVEV (reference sequence). This CDR3 has 16 amino acids. The CDR3 loop reads CASSLSVAVIRYEQYF. CDR3 coding DNA: TGTGCCAGCAGTTTATCAGTAGCGGTAATACGCTACGAGCAGTACTTC.

This rearrangement joins TRBV27 to TRBJ2-1; D is perhaps TRBD1 (6 bases). V was shortened by 6 bases and J by 7 bases, with 19 bases between the two germline ends. Germline-derived CDR1 and CDR2 are MNHEY and SMNVEV (reference sequence). The CDR3 has 15 amino acids. CDR3 in DNA: TGTGCCAGCAGGTCCTATCGAGACAGGAGGAATGAGCAGTTCTTC. Its protein product is CASRSYRDRRNEQFF.

J is TRBJ2-6 and V is TRBV6-5; unclear D gene. Per the germline V gene, CDR1 is MNHEY and CDR2 is SVGAGI. Trimming shortened V by 6 bases and J by 12 bases, and 12 bases separated the two germline ends. The length of the CDR3 is 12 residues. In DNA form, the CDR3 reads TGTGCCAGCAGGACACCGTACAGCGTCCTGACTTTC. Protein sequence: CASRTPYSVLTF.

Judged by abundance, this clone is medium-sized. The chain recombines TRBV7-6 with TRBJ2-3, with no clear D. This CDR3 region has 14 residues. V was clipped by 4 bases and J by 1 base, with 9 bases between them. Germline CDR1 and CDR2: SGHVS and FNYEAQ. The CDR3: CASSSQLGTDTQYF. The CDR3, as DNA: TGTGCCAGCAGCTCCCAACTTGGCACAGATACGCAGTATTTT.

The chain joins TRBV2 to TRBJ2-7; 9 bases are a match to TRBD1. This CDR3 is built from 16 residues. With 9 bases clipped from V and 1 base from J, the junction kept 13 bases outside the gene matches. Per germline, CDR1 SNHLY and CDR2 FYNNEI. CDR3 sequence: CASRGYFGTGSYEQYF. The CDR3 DNA sequence: TGTGCCAGTAGGGGGTATTTCGGGACAGGGTCCTACGAGCAGTACTTC.

V is TRBV5-6 and J is TRBJ2-5; 8 bases line up with TRBD1. The J call may be in error: the DNA end matches TRBJ2-7 better. The CDR3 has 15 residues. CDR1 is SGHDT and CDR2 is YYEEEE in the germline V gene. The CDR3 sequence: CASSYRQGRPYEQYF. As DNA, the CDR3 is TGTGCCAGCAGCTATAGACAGGGGAGGCCCTACGAGCAGTACTTC.

The chain recombines TRBV6-5 with TRBJ2-7; 9 nucleotides match TRBD2. Germline trimming cut 0 bases from V and 2 bases from J; bases unmatched to any gene: 2. In germline, CDR1 is MNHEY, CDR2 SVGAGI. This CDR3 region has 15 residues. The CDR3 loop is CASSYSLAGPYEQYF. The DNA for the CDR3 is TGTGCCAGCAGTTACTCCCTAGCGGGGCCCTACGAGCAGTACTTC.

The CDR3 loop is CASSQVGTSKETQYF. DNA for the CDR3: TGCGCCAGCAGCCAAGTCGGGACTAGTAAAGAGACCCAGTACTTC. The chain links TRBV4-1 to TRBJ2-5; 8 bases map to TRBD2. Germline CDR1 and CDR2: MGHRA and YSYEKL. The trim removed 1 base at V and 3 bases at J, leaving 4 bases unmatched. CDR3 length: 15 amino acids.

The chain is built from TRBV10-3 and TRBJ2-1; 16 nucleotides line up with TRBD2. CDR1 is ENHRY, CDR2 SYGVKD, per germline. With V trimmed by 4 bases and J by 7 bases, 7 bases remained unmatched. The CDR3 extends over 17 amino acids. In nucleotides, the CDR3 is TGTGCCATCAGTGGGGGACTAGCGGGAGGGCCGGGGAATGAGCAGTTCTTC. Its translation: CAISGGLAGGPGNEQFF.

The rearrangement uses TRBV5-6 and TRBJ2-5; D perhaps matches TRBD2 (5 bases). V gave up 0 bases and J gave up 5 bases, with 11 bases separating them. This CDR3 has 14 residues. From germline, CDR1 is SGHDT and CDR2 YYEEEE. The CDR3 DNA reads TGTGCCAGCAGCTTGGTGTCTAGCAGGGAGACCCAGTACTTC. This sequence encodes CASSLVSSRETQYF.

The chain recombines TRBV6-6 with TRBJ1-2; TRBD1 matches at 10 bases. The CDR3 extends over 13 amino acids. Germline V gene sequence: CDR1 MNHNY, CDR2 SVGAGI (reference sequence). V trimming: 6 bases; J trimming: 7 bases; junction bases outside the gene matches: 5. CDR3 region: CASSRQGAVGYTF. The CDR3 nucleotides are TGTGCCAGCAGCAGACAGGGGGCAGTTGGCTACACCTTC.